This T cell receptor beta chain was captured by sequencing in a study of shared clonotypes between healthy human individuals. Data came from immunoSEQ multiplex PCR; TCRdb stores just in-frame clones and leaves some out. This table has fewer than 1.8 million clones, 98% to 99% appearing once. The source material was naive CD4+ T cells sorted from blood. Subset indicated: CD45RA+ positively selected. This clonotype originated in a man in his thirties or forties in good health.

The CDR3 sequence: CASREPGPRNIDGYTF. The CDR3 DNA reads as TGTGCCAGCAGAGAACCCGGGCCCCGAAATATAGATGGCTACACCTTC. This chain joins TRBV6-1 and TRBJ1-2; the D is unclear. V was pared by 6 bases and J by 6 bases, with 23 bases between. CDR3 length equals 16 residues. From germline, CDR1 is MNHNS and CDR2 SASEGT.